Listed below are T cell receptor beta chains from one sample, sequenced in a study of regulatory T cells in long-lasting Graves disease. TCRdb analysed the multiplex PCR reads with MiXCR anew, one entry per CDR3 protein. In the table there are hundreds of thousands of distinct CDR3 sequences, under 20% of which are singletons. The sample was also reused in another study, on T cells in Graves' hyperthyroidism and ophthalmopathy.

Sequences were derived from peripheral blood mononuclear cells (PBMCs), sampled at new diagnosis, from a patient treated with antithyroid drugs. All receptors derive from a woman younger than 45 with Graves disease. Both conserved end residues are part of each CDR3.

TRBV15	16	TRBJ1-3	CATSRDRGHSGNTIYF
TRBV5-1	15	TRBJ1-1	CASSSHPGLNTEAFF
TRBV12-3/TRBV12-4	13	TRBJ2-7	CASSKLGVDEQYF
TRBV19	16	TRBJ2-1	CASSIDQMTGYNEQFF
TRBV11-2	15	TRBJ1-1	CASSLVLAQPGGAFF
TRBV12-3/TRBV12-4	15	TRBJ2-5	CASSLNREGKETQYF
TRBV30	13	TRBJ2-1	CAIGVHRSNEQFF
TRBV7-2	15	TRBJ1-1	CASSRAGQSSPEAFF
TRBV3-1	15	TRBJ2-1	CASSQDGRTYNEQFF
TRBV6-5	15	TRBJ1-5	CASSYSGTGNQPQHF
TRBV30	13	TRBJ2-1	CAWSRVKGHEQFF
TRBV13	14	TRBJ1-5	CASSSSFSNQPQHF
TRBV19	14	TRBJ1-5	CASAQGNGNQPQHF
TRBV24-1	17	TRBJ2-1	CATSDNLLASGNNEQFF
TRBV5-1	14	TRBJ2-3	CASSLPNTGDTQYF
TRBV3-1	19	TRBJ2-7	CASSQDQSVYGTSSYEQYF
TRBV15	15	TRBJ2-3	CATSDGGTSTDTQYF
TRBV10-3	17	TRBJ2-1	CAISHTLSGSSYNEQFF
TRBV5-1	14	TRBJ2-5	CASSLGSLKETQYF
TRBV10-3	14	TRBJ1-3	CAIEDGFSGNTIYF
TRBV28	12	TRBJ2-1	CASSLGQGRWFF
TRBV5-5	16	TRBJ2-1	CASSLDLAGIYNEQFF